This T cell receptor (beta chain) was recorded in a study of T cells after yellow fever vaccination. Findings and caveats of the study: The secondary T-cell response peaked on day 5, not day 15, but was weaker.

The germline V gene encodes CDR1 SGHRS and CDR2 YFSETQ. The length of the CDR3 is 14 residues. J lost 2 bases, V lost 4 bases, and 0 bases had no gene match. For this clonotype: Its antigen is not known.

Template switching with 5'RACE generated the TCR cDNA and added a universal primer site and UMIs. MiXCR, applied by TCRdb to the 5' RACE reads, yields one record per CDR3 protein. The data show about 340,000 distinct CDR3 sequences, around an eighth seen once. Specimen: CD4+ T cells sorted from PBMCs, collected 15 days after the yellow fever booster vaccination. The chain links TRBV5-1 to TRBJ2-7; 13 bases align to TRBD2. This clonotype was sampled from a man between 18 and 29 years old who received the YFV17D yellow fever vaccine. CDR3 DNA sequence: TGCGCCAGCAGCGGGACTAGCGGGACCTACGAGCAGTACTTC. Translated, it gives CASSGTSGTYEQYF.